These 30 T cell receptor beta chains share one sample of origin, sequenced in a study of cytomegalovirus exposure and HLA in healthy donors. The PCR used 60 Vbeta and 13 Jbeta primers. TCRdb's table, derived via immunoSEQ multiplex PCR, lists solely in-frame clones and lacks some. The data contain roughly 73,000 clones, more than 75% of them singletons. The sequencing sample was made of PBMCs. The origin of the receptors is a man in his forties or fifties in good health and CMV-seronegative.

The V gene is TRBV5-6, the J gene TRBJ2-3; unclear D gene. V was cut by 1 base and J by 4 bases, with 10 bases left in between. CDR1 and CDR2 (germline): SGHDT, YYEEEE. This CDR3 has 14 amino acids. The CDR3 loop is CASSLNGLADTQYF. The CDR3, as DNA: TGTGCCAGCAGCTTGAACGGTCTAGCAGATACGCAGTATTTT.

The chain employs TRBV7-2 and TRBJ2-5; 7 nucleotides line up with TRBD2. Germline V gene data show CDR1 as SGHTA and CDR2 as FQGNSA. The CDR3 loop spans 14 amino acids. The J segment lost 5 bases and the V segment lost 6 bases, leaving 9 bases of the junction unmatched. The CDR3 loop is CASSSELAIETQYF. The CDR3 DNA sequence: TGTGCCAGCAGTTCCGAACTAGCGATCGAGACCCAGTACTTC.

Only a few counts were recorded for this clone. Sequence at one end of the junction differs from germline and may be a read error. The chain is built from TRBV30 and TRBJ2-7; D may be TRBD2 (6 bases). Germline V gene data show CDR1 as GTSNPN and CDR2 as SVGIG (reference sequence). This CDR3 has 14 residues. In DNA form, the CDR3 reads TGTGCCTGGACCCTCGGGAGTTTAGAGGGGACGCCAAACTTC. It encodes CAWTLGSLEGTPNF.

CDR3 DNA sequence: TGTGCCAGCAGTCTGGCGGGCGGAGATACGCAGTATTTT. Translated: CASSLAGGDTQYF. V gene TRBV6-1 combines with J gene TRBJ2-3; weak D call: TRBD2 (5 bases). Germline-derived CDR1 and CDR2 are MNHNS and SASEGT. Trimming removed 5 bases from V and 5 bases from J, with 11 bases in between. CDR3 length: 13 residues.

This clone was counted once. The rearrangement uses TRBV6-5 and TRBJ1-5; 9 nucleotides match TRBD1. The germline gives CDR1 MNHEY, CDR2 SVGAGI. The CDR3 contains 13 residues. V shed 6 bases and J 5 bases; nucleotides not matched to a gene: 2. As DNA, the CDR3 is TGTGCCAGCAGAGACAGGGGGTATCAGCCCCAGCATTTT. Encoded protein: CASRDRGYQPQHF.

The rearrangement links TRBV20-1 to TRBJ1-1; TRBD1 is a possible D gene (5 bases). Germline V gene lookup returns CDR1 DFQATT and CDR2 SNEGSKA (reference sequence). The CDR3 length is 11 residues. Trimming removed 5 bases from V and 5 bases from J, with 9 bases in between. CDR3 sequence (DNA): TGCAGTGCTTTTCGGGGGACTGAAGCTTTCTTT. Translated: CSAFRGTEAFF.

About this clone: One end of the junction varies from germline; a read error may be responsible. The chain employs TRBV29-1 and TRBJ1-2, with 8 bases identical to TRBD1. This CDR3 comprises 13 residues. Germline CDR1 reads SQVTM; CDR2 reads ANQGSEA. CDR3 DNA: TGCAGCGTTGCAATCACAGGGGGGTATGGCTACCCCTTC. Amino acids: CSVAITGGYGYPF.

This clone has more than one count but fewer than ten. The chain couples TRBV11-2 to TRBJ2-1; weak D call: TRBD1 (5 bases). Trimming pared 1 base from V and 2 bases from J, leaving 9 bases between. The CDR3 is made up of 15 amino acids. The V gene's germline CDR1 is SGHAT and CDR2 FQNNGV. CDR3 residues: CASSLVGQAYNEQFF. CDR3 nucleotides: TGTGCCAGCAGCTTAGTGGGGCAGGCCTACAATGAGCAGTTCTTC.

The chain couples TRBV5-1 to TRBJ2-1; 9 positions match TRBD2. J gave up 9 bases and V 5 bases, and 6 bases lay outside the gene matches. This CDR3 is 13 amino acids long. Germline V CDR1 and CDR2: SGHRS, YFSETQ. CDR3 in amino acids: CASRSGLASEQFF. The CDR3 coding sequence is TGCGCCAGCAGATCGGGACTAGCCTCTGAGCAGTTCTTC. Full variable domain (outside the CDR3, taken from reference TRBV5-1 and TRBJ2-1): KAGVTQTPRYLIKTRGQQVTLSCSPISGHRSVSWYQQTPGQGLQFLFEYFSETQRNKGNFPGRFSGRQFSNSRSEMNVSTLELGDSALYLCASRSGLASEQFFGPGTRLTVL.

The table lists this clone with a few counts. CDR3 DNA sequence: TGTGCCAGCAGCTTGAGGGGTGGGCGAACACCCCAGCATTTT. Amino acid sequence: CASSLRGGRTPQHF. The chain employs TRBV5-6 and TRBJ1-5; TRBD1 might be the D (5 bases). V was clipped by 1 base and J by 10 bases, with 15 bases between them. The CDR3 extends over 14 amino acids. Germline loops: CDR1 SGHDT, CDR2 YYEEEE.

This clone was detected only a few times. The V gene is TRBV19, the J gene TRBJ2-2, with TRBD1 matching over 7 bases. After removal of 7 bases from V and 5 bases from J, the junction contained 7 bases not matched to a gene. From germline, CDR1 is LNHDA and CDR2 SQIVND (reference sequence). The CDR3 loop spans 14 amino acids. CDR3 nucleotide sequence: TGTGCCAGTACCGGGACAGCAGTTACCGGGGAGCTGTTTTTT. The encoded protein is CASTGTAVTGELFF.

V gene TRBV7-2 combines with J gene TRBJ2-5; TRBD2 matches at 12 bases. CDR1 and CDR2 (germline): SGHTA, FQGNSA. The CDR3 has 16 residues. Germline trimming cut 4 bases from V and 2 bases from J; bases unmatched to any gene: 5. CDR3 nucleotide sequence: TGTGCCAGCAGCTACCGACTAGCGGGGGCTCAAGAGACCCAGTACTTC. Protein: CASSYRLAGAQETQYF.

To note about this clone: One end of the junction varies from germline; a read error may be responsible. This chain joins TRBV5-1 and TRBJ2-3; D could derive from TRBD1 or TRBD2 (5 bases each). CDR3 size: 17 residues. Germline CDR1 is SGHRS and CDR2 is YFSETQ. The CDR3 nucleotides are TGCGCCAGCTGCTTGGGGGTAGCCCAAGGATTTCCAGATACGCAGTATTTT. It yields the protein CASCLGVAQGFPDTQYF.

The chain carries TRBV2 and TRBJ1-6; TRBD1 matches at 9 bases. The CDR3 runs 14 residues. Germline V gene sequence: CDR1 SNHLY, CDR2 FYNNEI. V shed 2 bases and J 13 bases; nucleotides not matched to a gene: 6. The CDR3 DNA follows: TGTGCCAGCAGTGAACTGGACAGGGGCCAGCCCCTCCACTTT. It yields the protein CASSELDRGQPLHF.

The chain uses TRBV6-5 and TRBJ2-1; 9 nucleotides align to TRBD1. CDR1 and CDR2 from the germline V gene are MNHEY and SVGAGI. V was clipped by 2 bases and J by 4 bases; unmatched bases: 3. CDR3 length equals 15 residues. The CDR3 nucleotides are TGTGCCAGCAGTTACGGGACAGGGCGGTACAATGAGCAGTTCTTC. Its translation is CASSYGTGRYNEQFF.

The rearrangement uses TRBV6-5 and TRBJ1-1; tentative D call: TRBD1 (5 bases). The CDR3 spans 13 residues. Germline loops: CDR1 MNHEY, CDR2 SVGAGI. Trimming cost V 7 bases and J 5 bases, with 14 bases left between them. The CDR3, as DNA: TGTGCCAGCACCAACGGGGGGAAGACTGAAGCTTTCTTT. This encodes CASTNGGKTEAFF.

As for this clone: Additional DNA sequences in this sample encode the identical CDR3. This chain uses TRBV2 with TRBJ2-2; D is undetermined. Germline CDR1 is SNHLY and CDR2 is FYNNEI. The CDR3 contains 13 residues. V lost 6 bases to trimming and J lost 0 bases, with 5 bases between them. The CDR3 sequence: CASSLSNTGELFF. CDR3 DNA: TGTGCCAGCAGCCTATCGAACACCGGGGAGCTGTTTTTT.

The chain couples TRBV6-5 to TRBJ2-2; the D is unclear. CDR1 and CDR2 from the germline V gene are MNHEY and SVGAGI. CDR3 length equals 13 residues. Trimming removed 6 bases at V and 0 bases at J, with 5 bases between. The CDR3 reads CASRTANTGELFF. Here the CDR3 DNA reads TGTGCCAGCAGGACTGCGAACACCGGGGAGCTGTTTTTT.

This sequence joins TRBV7-2 and TRBJ1-4; possibly TRBD1 for D (6 bases). CDR3 size: 17 residues. The germline V gene encodes CDR1 SGHTA and CDR2 FQGNSA. V gave up 1 base and J gave up 2 bases, with 14 bases separating them. CDR3 loop: CASSLGGGGRTNEKLFF. CDR3 sequence (DNA): TGTGCCAGCAGCTTAGGGGGAGGGGGACGGACTAATGAAAAACTGTTTTTT.

CDR3 loop: CASSLGQGRAQHF. The CDR3 DNA sequence: TGCGCCAGCAGCTTGGGACAAGGTCGAGCCCAGCATTTT. The rearrangement joins TRBV5-1 to TRBJ1-5; no definite D call. The CDR3 totals 13 residues. Trimming stripped 0 bases from V and 11 bases from J, with 12 bases between. CDR1 is SGHRS and CDR2 is YFSETQ in the germline V gene.

The rearrangement joins TRBV6-5 to TRBJ2-7, with D possibly being TRBD1 (6 bases). V was shortened by 4 bases and J by 2 bases, with 15 bases between the two germline ends. CDR3 length: 15 amino acids. Germline values: CDR1 MNHEY, CDR2 SVGAGI. The DNA for the CDR3 is TGTGCCAGCAGTTTCACCGGGACAACGACCTACGAGCAGTACTTC. Its protein is CASSFTGTTTYEQYF.

In this sample, this clone turned up a few times. A read error may account for a junction end that differs from germline. The V and J genes are TRBV6-5 and TRBJ2-7, with D perhaps matching TRBD2 (7 bases). The germline CDR1 and CDR2 sequences are MNHEY and SVGAGI. The CDR3 has 11 amino acids. The CDR3 DNA reads as TGTGCCAGCAGGGGAGGGGGGTACCTAGTTTTC. Protein sequence: CASRGGGYLVF.

This CDR3 is CASRRIGGQVYGYTF. Written as DNA, the CDR3 is TGTGCCAGTAGACGCATTGGGGGACAGGTCTATGGCTACACCTTC. V gene TRBV19 combines with J gene TRBJ1-2; 8 bases match TRBD1. CDR1 and CDR2 (germline): LNHDA, SQIVND (reference sequence). The CDR3 is 15 amino acids. Unmatched junction bases numbered 10, after V lost 6 bases and J lost 4 bases.

The chain employs TRBV7-2 and TRBJ2-5, with TRBD2 matching over 14 bases. The J call is uncertain, as TRBJ2-7 better fits the DNA end. This CDR3 comprises 14 residues. CDR1 is SGHTA and CDR2 is FQGNSA in the germline V gene. The CDR3 DNA is TGTGCCAGCAGCGGGACTAGCGGGGGACACGAGCAGTACTTC. It yields the protein CASSGTSGGHEQYF.

The chain employs TRBV28 and TRBJ2-7; 9 bases fit TRBD1. CDR3 length: 17 residues. The germline CDR1 and CDR2 sequences are MDHEN and SYDVKM. With V trimmed by 4 bases and J by 6 bases, 16 bases remained unmatched. The CDR3, as DNA: TGTGCCAGCAGTTCCCCCTCCCCCTCCGGGACAGGGTGCGAGCAGTACTTC. It codes for CASSSPSPSGTGCEQYF.

The chain couples TRBV14 to TRBJ1-6; D is unresolved. This CDR3 contains 15 residues. Germline-derived CDR1 and CDR2 are SGHDN and FVKESK. With 1 base removed from V and 3 bases from J, the gap between germline ends came to 7 bases. The DNA for the CDR3 is TGTGCCAGCAGCCAAGCCAGATTCTATAATTCACCCCTCCACTTT. Its protein product is CASSQARFYNSPLHF. Full variable domain (outside the CDR3, taken from reference TRBV14 and TRBJ1-6): EAGVTQFPSHSVIEKGQTVTLRCDPISGHDNLYWYRRVMGKEIKFLLHFVKESKQDESGMPNNRFLAERTGGTYSTLKVQPAELEDSGVYFCASSQARFYNSPLHFGNGTRLTVT.

The chain uses TRBV6-5 and TRBJ2-7; 7 bases fit TRBD2. The CDR3 length is 16 residues. V was pared by 0 bases and J by 1 base, with 6 bases of the junction left unmatched. Germline V gene lookup returns CDR1 MNHEY and CDR2 SVGAGI. CDR3 residues: CASSYSSAGESYEQYF. CDR3 in DNA: TGTGCCAGCAGTTACTCGTCTGCGGGGGAGTCCTACGAGCAGTACTTC.

This clone showed up just once. One end of the junction fails to match germline, which may point to a read error. The chain carries TRBV28 and TRBJ2-7; unclear D gene. CDR3 length equals 12 residues. Germline CDR1 and CDR2: MDHEN and SYDVKM. This chain's CDR3 is CASSTHGYGQYF. The CDR3 DNA reads TGTGCCAGCAGTACGCACGGGTACGGGCAGTACTTC. The entire variable domain, with the rest obtained from reference TRBV28 and TRBJ2-7, is as follows: DVKVTQSSRYLVKRTGEKVFLECVQDMDHENMFWYRQDPGLGLRLIYFSYDVKMKEKGDIPEGYSVSREKKERFSLILESASTNQTSMYLCASSTHGYGQYFGPGTRLTVT.

The chain has TRBV6-5 and TRBJ2-7; TRBD2 matches at 9 bases. The CDR3 spans 13 residues. The J segment lost 6 bases and the V segment lost 6 bases, leaving 6 bases of the junction unmatched. Germline CDR1 and CDR2: MNHEY and SVGAGI. The CDR3 coding sequence is TGTGCCAGCAGGGCTAGCGGGGAGAGCGAGCAGTACTTC. Amino acids: CASRASGESEQYF.

The genes are TRBV13 and TRBJ2-7; 7 nucleotides align to TRBD1. CDR1 and CDR2 from the germline V gene are PRHDT and FYEKMQ (reference sequence). This CDR3 spans 15 amino acids. V lost 4 bases to trimming and J lost 2 bases; unmatched junction nucleotides: 8. CDR3 DNA sequence: TGTGCCAGCAGCTCAATTGAGACAGGGACCTACGAGCAGTACTTC. It yields the protein CASSSIETGTYEQYF.